This T cell receptor (beta chain) emerged from a study of CD4 T cell repertoires in COVID-19. Whole-study context: After 9 to 11 days of IL-2 expansion, CFSE-low cells were relabeled and restimulated with other coronavirus spikes.

A single count supports this clone. Its antigen is not identified. Trimming left V 0 bases short and J 2 bases short, with 7 bases between. Germline CDR1 reads MNHEY; CDR2 reads SVGAGI. The CDR3 contains 14 residues. Sequenced by immunoSEQ multiplex PCR; TCRdb stores in-frame clones only, minus some. Of more than 65,000 clones in the sample, roughly 85% were seen once. Broader study findings: Suggested intraclonal diversification: top SARS-CoV-2-reactive clonotypes appeared in two or three memory subsets. Some SARS-CoV-2 clonotypes, between about 6 and 28%, recurred in SARS-CoV and/or HKU1 cultures.

The gene calls are TRBV6-5 and TRBJ1-2; possibly TRBD1 for D (5 bases). This TCR was sampled from a human donor who had COVID-19. The sequencing here drew on CD4+ T cells from peripheral blood, taken after recovery from COVID-19. The CDR3 sequence: CASSYSQGNYGYTF. The CDR3 nucleotides are TGTGCCAGCAGTTACTCCCAGGGAAACTATGGCTACACCTTC.